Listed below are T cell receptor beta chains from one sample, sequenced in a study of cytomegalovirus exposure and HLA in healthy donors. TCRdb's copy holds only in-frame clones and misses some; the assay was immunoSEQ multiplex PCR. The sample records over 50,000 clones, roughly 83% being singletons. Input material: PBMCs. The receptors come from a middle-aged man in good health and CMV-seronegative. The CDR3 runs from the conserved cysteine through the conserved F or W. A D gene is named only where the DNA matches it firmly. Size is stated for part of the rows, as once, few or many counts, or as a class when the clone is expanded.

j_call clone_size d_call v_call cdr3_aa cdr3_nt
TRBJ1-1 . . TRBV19 CASSRDRGGNTEAFF TGTGCCAGTAGTCGGGACCGAGGGGGGAACACTGAAGCTTTCTTT
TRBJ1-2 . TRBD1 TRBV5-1 CASSGGTGVADYGYTF TGCGCCAGCAGCGGCGGGACAGGGGTCGCCGACTATGGCTACACCTTC
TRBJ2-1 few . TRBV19 CASSKERAYNEQFF TGTGCCAGTAGTAAGGAGAGGGCATACAATGAGCAGTTCTTC
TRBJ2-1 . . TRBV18 CASHSRSDEQFF TGTGCCAGCCACAGCAGGTCGGATGAGCAGTTCTTC
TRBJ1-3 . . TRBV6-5 CASSYRGQTGNTIYF TGTGCCAGCAGTTATCGTGGACAGACAGGAAACACCATATATTTT
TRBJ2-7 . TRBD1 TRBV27 CASSGTVLSYEQYF TGTGCCAGCAGCGGGACAGTCCTCTCCTACGAGCAGTACTTC
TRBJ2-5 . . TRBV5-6 CASSLVLAQETQYF TGTGCCAGCAGCTTGGTTCTAGCCCAAGAGACCCAGTACTTC
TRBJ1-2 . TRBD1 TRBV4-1 CASSQVGTGSYGYTF TGCGCCAGCAGCCAAGTAGGGACAGGGTCCTATGGCTACACCTTC
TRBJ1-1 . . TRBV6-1 CASSEGFSGTEAFF TGTGCCAGCAGTGAAGGGTTCAGTGGCACTGAAGCTTTCTTT
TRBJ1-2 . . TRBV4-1 CASSTLGLGRDYGYTF TGCGCCAGCAGCACCCTCGGGCTTGGCAGGGACTATGGCTACACCTTC
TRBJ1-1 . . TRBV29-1 CSVDQTGLNTEAFF TGCAGCGTTGACCAAACAGGATTGAACACTGAAGCTTTCTTT
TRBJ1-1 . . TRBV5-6 CASSLRGTEAFF TGTGCCAGCAGCTTGAGGGGCACTGAAGCTTTCTTT
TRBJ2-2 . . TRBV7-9 CASSLEGGGSGELFF TGTGCCAGCAGCTTAGAGGGAGGGGGATCCGGGGAGCTGTTTTTT
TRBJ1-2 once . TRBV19 CASRGTTANYGYTF TGTGCCAGTAGAGGGACAACCGCTAACTATGGCTACACCTTC
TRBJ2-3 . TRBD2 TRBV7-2 CASSRRLAGSNTDTQYF TGTGCCAGCAGCCGACGACTAGCGGGCTCTAACACAGATACGCAGTATTTT
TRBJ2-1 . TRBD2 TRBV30 CAWSVLAGVNNEQFF TGTGCCTGGAGTGTACTTGCGGGGGTTAACAATGAGCAGTTCTTC
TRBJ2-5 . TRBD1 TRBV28 CASSKPGTGGYSLQETQYF TGTGCCAGCAGCAAACCCGGGACAGGGGGCTATAGTCTCCAAGAGACCCAGTACTTC
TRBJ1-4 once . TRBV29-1 CSVGAQGTNEKLFF TGCAGCGTTGGGGCTCAGGGGACTAATGAAAAACTGTTTTTT
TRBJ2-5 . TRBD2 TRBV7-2 CASSLTSGGGFVPETQYF TGTGCCAGCAGCCTGACTAGCGGGGGGGGCTTTGTTCCGGAGACCCAGTACTTC
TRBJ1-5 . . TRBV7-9 CASSPGQNSNQPQHF TGTGCCAGCAGCCCCGGACAGAATAGCAATCAGCCCCAGCATTTT
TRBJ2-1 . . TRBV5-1 CASSLAGGQEQFF TGCGCCAGCAGCTTGGCCGGGGGACAGGAGCAGTTCTTC
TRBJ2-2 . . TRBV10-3 CAIRTGLGDTGELFF TGTGCCATCAGAACAGGGTTAGGGGACACCGGGGAGCTGTTTTTT
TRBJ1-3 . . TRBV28 CASSSEWDMGDTIYF TGTGCCAGCAGTTCAGAGTGGGACATGGGAGACACCATATATTTT
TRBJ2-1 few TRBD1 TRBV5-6 CASSSPPQGNNEQFF TGTGCCAGCAGCTCCCCGCCACAGGGGAACAATGAGCAGTTCTTC
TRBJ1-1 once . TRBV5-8 CASSIDRGNTEAFF TGTGCCAGCAGCATCGACAGAGGGAACACTGAAGCTTTCTTT
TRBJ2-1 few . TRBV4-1 CASSHKRTQSYNEQFF TGCGCCAGCAGCCATAAGCGGACCCAGTCCTACAATGAGCAGTTCTTC
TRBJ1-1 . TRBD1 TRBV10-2 CASSMGQKNTEAFF TGCGCCAGCAGCATGGGACAGAAGAACACTGAAGCTTTCTTT
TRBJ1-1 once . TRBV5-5 CASSLLSVNTEAFF TGTGCCAGCAGCTTGCTATCCGTGAACACTGAAGCTTTCTTT
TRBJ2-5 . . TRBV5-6 CASSLSQFTETQYF TGTGCCAGCAGCTTGAGTCAGTTCACAGAGACCCAGTACTTC
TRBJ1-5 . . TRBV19 CAGGERDQPQHF TGTGCCGGAGGGGAGCGGGATCAGCCCCAGCATTTT
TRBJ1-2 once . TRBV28 CASSFPQGHPNGYTF TGTGCCAGCAGTTTCCCCCAGGGGCACCCTAATGGCTACACCTTC
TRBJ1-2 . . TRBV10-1 CASSPDRSYGYTF TGCGCCAGCAGTCCAGACAGGAGCTATGGCTACACCTTC
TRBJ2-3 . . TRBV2 CASRQEPTDTQYF TGTGCCAGCAGACAGGAGCCCACAGATACGCAGTATTTT
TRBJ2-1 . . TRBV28 CASSLLRTGDNEQFF TGTGCCAGCAGTTTACTCCGGACCGGGGACAATGAGCAGTTCTTC
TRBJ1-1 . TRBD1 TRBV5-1 CASSLTGTANTEAFF TGCGCCAGCAGCTTAACCGGGACAGCTAACACTGAAGCTTTCTTT
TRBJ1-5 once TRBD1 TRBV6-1 CASSEVWWSVRGTVNQPQHF TGTGCCAGCAGTGAAGTTTGGTGGTCAGTACGGGGGACAGTTAATCAGCCCCAGCATTTT
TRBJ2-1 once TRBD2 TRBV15 CATSSRTSGGADEQFF TGTGCCACCAGCAGCCGGACTAGCGGGGGGGCAGATGAGCAGTTCTTC
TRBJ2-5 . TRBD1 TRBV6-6 CASSWTGQVAQYF TGTGCCAGCAGCTGGACAGGGCAGGTGGCCCAGTACTTC
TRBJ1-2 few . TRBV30 CAWSVPGVIDGYTF TGTGCCTGGAGTGTACCGGGGGTAATCGATGGCTACACCTTC
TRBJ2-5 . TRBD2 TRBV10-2 CASSLGLAGHQETQYF TGCGCCAGCAGCCTCGGACTAGCGGGACACCAAGAGACCCAGTACTTC
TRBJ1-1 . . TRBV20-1 CTGKRNTEAFF TGCACCGGGAAGCGGAACACTGAAGCTTTCTTT
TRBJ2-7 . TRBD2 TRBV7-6 CASSLAQSGGYYEQYF TGTGCCAGCAGCTTAGCGCAAAGCGGGGGGTACTACGAGCAGTACTTC
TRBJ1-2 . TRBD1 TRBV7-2 CASSFDRGRSDGYTF TGTGCCAGCAGCTTCGACAGGGGGCGAAGTGATGGCTACACCTTC